The 11 T cell receptor beta chains reported below all come from one sample, sequenced in a study of sequential checkpoint blockade in melanoma. Libraries were prepared by immunoSEQ multiplex PCR; TCRdb keeps only in-frame clonotypes and omits some of them. This sample has some 1,400 clones, with less than 25% found just once. Indicated treatment: randomized to nivolumab then ipilimumab (arm A) or the reverse (arm B). This material consisted of tumor tissue (inferred from file names), taken from a patient given nivolumab and ipilimumab in sequence. The receptor set was obtained from a human donor with melanoma.

A few counts support this clone. This chain joins TRBV6-8 and TRBJ1-5, with a possible D match to TRBD1 (5 bases). Germline V lookup: CDR1 MNHGY, CDR2 SAAAGT. The CDR3 totals 13 residues. Trimming cost V 2 bases and J 5 bases, with 7 bases left between them. CDR3 coding DNA: TGTGCCAGCAGTTACGTAGGGGATCAGCCCCAGCATTTT. Translating it yields CASSYVGDQPQHF.

This chain uses TRBV11-3 with TRBJ2-3; the match to TRBD2 covers 9 bases. CDR3 size: 18 residues. CDR1 and CDR2 from the germline V gene are SGHNT and YENEEA. J was trimmed by 5 bases and V by 2 bases; bases with no gene match: 14. The CDR3 reads CASSLFPTGLAFIDTQYF. CDR3 nucleotides: TGTGCCAGCAGCTTATTTCCCACGGGACTAGCTTTTATAGATACGCAGTATTTT.

This clone was seen a few times. The chain uses TRBV14 and TRBJ2-1; 7 positions match TRBD2. CDR3 length: 14 amino acids. Germline V gene lookup returns CDR1 SGHDN and CDR2 FVKESK. V gave up 1 base and J gave up 13 bases; unmatched junction bases: 10. The DNA for the CDR3 is TGTGCCAGCAGCCAAGCCTTGGGGGGGAGCCGTCAGTTCTTC. It is translated as CASSQALGGSRQFF.

By proportion, this clone is medium-sized. The chain combines TRBV11-3 with TRBJ1-4; no firm D call. V was trimmed by 5 bases and J by 2 bases, leaving 9 bases between them. The CDR3 loop spans 14 amino acids. Germline V lookup: CDR1 SGHNT, CDR2 YENEEA. The CDR3 DNA sequence: TGTGCCAGCAGCGCGGGGAGCACTAATGAAAAACTGTTTTTT. It specifies CASSAGSTNEKLFF. Full variable domain (missing parts from reference TRBV11-3 and TRBJ1-4): EAGVVQSPRYKIIEKKQPVAFWCNPISGHNTLYWYLQNLGQGPELLIRYENEEAVDDSQLPKDRFSAERLKGVDSTLKIQPAELGDSAVYLCASSAGSTNEKLFFGSGTQLSVL.

This clone is judged large. The chain uses TRBV6-8 and TRBJ2-3, with 8 bases fitting TRBD2. CDR1 MNHGY and CDR2 SAAAGT come from the germline V gene. Unmatched junction bases numbered 7, after V lost 4 bases and J lost 4 bases. The CDR3 is made up of 15 amino acids. The CDR3 nucleotides are TGTGCCAGCAGTTCGACGGGAGGGGGGGCAGATACGCAGTATTTT. Translation gives CASSSTGGGADTQYF.

This clone appeared many times. V gene TRBV11-3 combines with J gene TRBJ2-3; tentative D call: TRBD1 (5 bases). V lost 6 bases, J lost 2 bases, and 15 bases lay in between. The CDR3 runs 15 residues. Germline V gives CDR1 SGHNT, CDR2 YENEEA. CDR3 in DNA: TGTGCCAGCAGGCCTGACAGCCCCTTCACAGATACGCAGTATTTT. Translation gives CASRPDSPFTDTQYF.

This sequence joins TRBV30 and TRBJ2-1; D is ambiguous. V lost 4 bases and J lost 8, with 9 bases in between. CDR3 length equals 11 residues. Germline V gives CDR1 GTSNPN, CDR2 SVGIG (reference sequence). Written as DNA, the CDR3 is TGTGCCTGGACGCACCGGGATGAGCAGTTCTTC. Its protein is CAWTHRDEQFF.

The chain recombines TRBV27 with TRBJ2-2; 10 nucleotides agree with TRBD2. CDR1 and CDR2 (germline): MNHEY, SMNVEV (reference sequence). Germline trimming cut 7 bases from V and 7 bases from J; bases unmatched to any gene: 6. The CDR3 is 14 residues long. CDR3 in DNA: TGTGCCAGCACAGGGACTAGCGACATCGGGGAGCTGTTTTTT. Residues: CASTGTSDIGELFF.

The rearrangement joins TRBV6-8 to TRBJ2-1; the match to TRBD2 covers 12 bases. The V gene end was trimmed by 6 bases and the J gene end by 10 bases; junction bases not matched to a gene: 7. The CDR3 loop spans 14 amino acids. In germline, CDR1 is MNHGY, CDR2 SAAAGT. The CDR3 sequence is CASRTSGRGLEQFF. For the CDR3, the DNA is TGTGCCAGCAGGACTAGCGGGAGAGGGTTAGAGCAGTTCTTC.

This clone is large in the sample. The chain uses TRBV14 and TRBJ2-3; D is unclear. V was trimmed by 0 bases and J by 5 bases, leaving 6 bases between them. There are 13 residues in the CDR3. Germline CDR1 SGHDN, CDR2 FVKESK. This CDR3 is CASSQDRRDTQYF. Here the CDR3 DNA reads TGTGCCAGCAGCCAAGATCGGAGAGATACGCAGTATTTT.

CDR3 nucleotides: TGTGCCATCAGAACGGACAGGGGGGCCTACGAGCAGTACTTC. It is translated as CAIRTDRGAYEQYF. V usage is TRBV6-8 and J usage is TRBJ2-7, with TRBD1 matching 10 bases. After removal of 10 bases from V and 2 bases from J, the junction contained 8 bases not matched to a gene. Per germline, CDR1 MNHGY and CDR2 SAAAGT. The CDR3 is made up of 14 amino acids.